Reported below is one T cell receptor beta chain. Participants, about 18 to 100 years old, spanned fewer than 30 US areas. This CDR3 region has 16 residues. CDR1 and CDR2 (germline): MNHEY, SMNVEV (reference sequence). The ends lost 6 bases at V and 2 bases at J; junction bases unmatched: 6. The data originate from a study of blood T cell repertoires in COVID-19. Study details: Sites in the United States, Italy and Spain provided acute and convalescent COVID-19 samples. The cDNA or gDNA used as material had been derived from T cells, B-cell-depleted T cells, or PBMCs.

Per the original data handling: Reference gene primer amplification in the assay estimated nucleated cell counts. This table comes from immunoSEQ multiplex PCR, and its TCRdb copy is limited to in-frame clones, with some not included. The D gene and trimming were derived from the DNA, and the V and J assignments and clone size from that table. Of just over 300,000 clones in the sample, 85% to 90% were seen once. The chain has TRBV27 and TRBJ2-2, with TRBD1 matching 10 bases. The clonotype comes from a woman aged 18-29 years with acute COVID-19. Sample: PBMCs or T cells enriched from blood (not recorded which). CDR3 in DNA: TGTGCCAGCAGACACTGGACAGGGGGAAACACCGGGGAGCTGTTTTTT. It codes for CASRHWTGGNTGELFF.